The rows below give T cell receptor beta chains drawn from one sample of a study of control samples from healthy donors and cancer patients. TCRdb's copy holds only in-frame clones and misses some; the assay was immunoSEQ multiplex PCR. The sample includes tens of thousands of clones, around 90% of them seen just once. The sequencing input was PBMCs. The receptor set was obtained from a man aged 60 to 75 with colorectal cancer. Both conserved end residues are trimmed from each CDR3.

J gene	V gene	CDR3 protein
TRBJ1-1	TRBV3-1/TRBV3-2	ARNNPRGRNEAF
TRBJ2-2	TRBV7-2	ASSRTTGELF
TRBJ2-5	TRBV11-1	ASSLVGGFQETQY
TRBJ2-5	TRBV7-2	ASSIGGGRLETQY
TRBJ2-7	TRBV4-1	ASSQPGVSYEQY
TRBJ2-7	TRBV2	ASTQGSGSYEQY
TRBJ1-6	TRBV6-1	ASSEYGGNSPLH
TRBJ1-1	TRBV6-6	ASSTGTGSEAF
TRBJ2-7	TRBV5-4	ASSLGGQGSWEQY
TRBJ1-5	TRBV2	ASRGDRGISQPQH
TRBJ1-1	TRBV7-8	ASSLGFGWTEAF
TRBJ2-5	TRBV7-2	ASSPVGWETQY
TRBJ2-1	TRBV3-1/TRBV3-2	ASSPTSVHNEQF
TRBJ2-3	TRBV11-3	ASSSSGTSRIDTQY
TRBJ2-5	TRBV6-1	ASSEGTGRPVAQY
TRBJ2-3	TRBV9	ASSVERGATDTQY
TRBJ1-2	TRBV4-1	ASSSRDGNYGYT
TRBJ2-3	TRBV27	ASSLNRDILLYTQY
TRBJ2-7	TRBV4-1	ASSHRVDGYEQY
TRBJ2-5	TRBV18	ASRTNQETQY
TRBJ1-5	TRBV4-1	ASSQEGGQPQH
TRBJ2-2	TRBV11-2	ASSPGLAGANTGELF
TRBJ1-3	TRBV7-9	ASSYKTDSGNTIY
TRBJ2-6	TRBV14	ASSPLVGANVLT
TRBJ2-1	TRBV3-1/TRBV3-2	ASSPPGEVYNEQF
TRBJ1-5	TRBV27	ASSSSTGAYQPQH
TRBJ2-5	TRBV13	ASRGGGETQY
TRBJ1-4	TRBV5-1	ASSLTAATNEKLF